This T cell receptor beta chain was obtained from a study of T cells in Graves' hyperthyroidism and ophthalmopathy. V was clipped by 0 bases and J by 0 bases, with 9 bases between them. The CDR3 spans 16 residues. From germline, CDR1 is SGDLS and CDR2 YYNGEE. What was amplified from RNA transcripts were TCR beta CDR3 regions. Initially, a first-round RT-PCR of the TCR CDR3 employed the HTBI primer set. Each CDR3 protein gets one entry after TCRdb re-called the multiplex PCR reads with MiXCR. The sample holds some 300,000 distinct CDR3 sequences, 13% seen once. This clonotype was found a few times. This TCR was sampled from a woman under 40 with Graves' hyperthyroidism that later progressed to Graves' ophthalmopathy. Sample: blood. The rearrangement joins TRBV9 to TRBJ2-2, with D possibly TRBD1 on 5 matching bases. The CDR3 region has the DNA TGTGCCAGCAGCGTAGATCCAGGGACGAACACCGGGGAGCTGTTTTTT. Protein sequence: CASSVDPGTNTGELFF.